These T cell receptor beta chains were read from a single sample in a study of T cells in Graves' hyperthyroidism and ophthalmopathy. TCRdb reprocessed the multiplex PCR reads via MiXCR and lists one record per CDR3 protein. In the table there are more than 100,000 distinct CDR3 sequences, 45% to 50% of which are singletons. The sequenced sample consisted of blood. The receptor set was obtained from a man in his forties with Graves' hyperthyroidism. CDR3s include the opening cysteine and the closing phenylalanine or tryptophan. The order of the fields is CDR3 length, J gene, D gene, clone size, V gene, CDR3 DNA, CDR3 protein. The D gene is left open where the match is weak. A clone size is listed for some rows: how often the clone was seen (once, few, many), or a class if it is expanded.

len: 14; j_gene: TRBJ2-7; d_gene: TRBD1; abundance: many; v_gene: TRBV5-1; CDR3nt: TGCGCCAGCAGCTTGGGGACAGGGTTCTACGAGCAGTACTTC; CDR3aa: CASSLGTGFYEQYF
len: 14; j_gene: TRBJ1-1; d_gene: -; abundance: -; v_gene: TRBV6-5; CDR3nt: TGTGCCAGCAGTCAGCAAACAGGGTCCACTGAAGCTTTCTTT; CDR3aa: CASSQQTGSTEAFF
len: 15; j_gene: TRBJ1-1; d_gene: -; abundance: -; v_gene: TRBV18; CDR3nt: TGTGCCAGCTCACCGCTGGGGATGGGAAACACTGAAGCTTTCTTT; CDR3aa: CASSPLGMGNTEAFF
len: 15; j_gene: TRBJ1-3; d_gene: TRBD1; abundance: -; v_gene: TRBV30; CDR3nt: TGTGCCTGTTGGGACAGGGCGAACTCTGGAAACACCATATATTTT; CDR3aa: CACWDRANSGNTIYF
len: 14; j_gene: TRBJ1-2; d_gene: -; abundance: -; v_gene: TRBV7-9; CDR3nt: TGTGCCAGCAGCTTCTCCGGGGACGGCTATGGCTACACCTTC; CDR3aa: CASSFSGDGYGYTF
len: 16; j_gene: TRBJ1-1; d_gene: TRBD1; abundance: many; v_gene: TRBV20-1; CDR3nt: TGCAGTGCTAGACGGGCACAGGGGGCCACCAACACTGAAGCTTTCTTT; CDR3aa: CSARRAQGATNTEAFF
len: 16; j_gene: TRBJ1-2; d_gene: TRBD1; abundance: many; v_gene: TRBV7-9; CDR3nt: TGTGCCAGCAGCTTAAACCCCGCCCAGGGACAGAATGGCTACACCTTC; CDR3aa: CASSLNPAQGQNGYTF
len: 17; j_gene: TRBJ2-3; d_gene: -; abundance: many; v_gene: TRBV11-3; CDR3nt: TGTGCCAGCAGCCCCCTTAGGTCGGGAGCGACCACAGATACGCAGTATTTT; CDR3aa: CASSPLRSGATTDTQYF
len: 15; j_gene: TRBJ2-5; d_gene: TRBD2; abundance: -; v_gene: TRBV10-1; CDR3nt: TGCGCCAGCGGAAGCTCGACTAGCGGGGAAGAGACCCAGTACTTC; CDR3aa: CASGSSTSGEETQYF
len: 11; j_gene: TRBJ2-5; d_gene: -; abundance: few; v_gene: TRBV20-1; CDR3nt: TGCAGTGCTAGTCACCAAGAGACCCAGTACTTC; CDR3aa: CSASHQETQYF
len: 14; j_gene: TRBJ1-2; d_gene: -; abundance: few; v_gene: TRBV2; CDR3nt: TGTGCCAGCACCCCCGGTGGGGGGGCTAATGGCTACACCTTC; CDR3aa: CASTPGGGANGYTF
len: 12; j_gene: TRBJ2-1; d_gene: -; abundance: many; v_gene: TRBV12-3/TRBV12-4; CDR3nt: TGTGCCAGCAGCACCTCCTACAATGAGCAGTTCTTC; CDR3aa: CASSTSYNEQFF
len: 15; j_gene: TRBJ2-1; d_gene: -; abundance: -; v_gene: TRBV2; CDR3nt: TGTGCCTACCAAGGGGGCGGGAGATCGTACAATGAGCAGTTCTTC; CDR3aa: CAYQGGGRSYNEQFF
len: 16; j_gene: TRBJ2-1; d_gene: -; abundance: -; v_gene: TRBV2; CDR3nt: TGTGCCAGCAGTGTCTCCCCCGGGGTCACCTACAATGGGCAGTTCTTC; CDR3aa: CASSVSPGVTYNGQFF
len: 14; j_gene: TRBJ1-4; d_gene: -; abundance: many; v_gene: TRBV6-1; CDR3nt: TGTGCCAGCAGTCCCGGGGGCATTGGAGAAAAACTGTTTTTT; CDR3aa: CASSPGGIGEKLFF
len: 14; j_gene: TRBJ1-1; d_gene: -; abundance: -; v_gene: TRBV29-1; CDR3nt: TGCAGCGTTTGTCGGGATAGGGAATACAGTGAAGCTTTCTTT; CDR3aa: CSVCRDREYSEAFF
len: 14; j_gene: TRBJ1-1; d_gene: -; abundance: -; v_gene: TRBV20-1; CDR3nt: TGCAGTGCTAGAGAGTCAGGGTTGGGGACTGAAGCTTTCTTT; CDR3aa: CSARESGLGTEAFF
len: 15; j_gene: TRBJ2-1; d_gene: TRBD2; abundance: many; v_gene: TRBV19; CDR3nt: TGTGCCAGTAGTATCCTTCTAGCGGGAGTCAATGAGCAGTTCTTC; CDR3aa: CASSILLAGVNEQFF
len: 11; j_gene: TRBJ2-7; d_gene: -; abundance: -; v_gene: TRBV29-1; CDR3nt: TGCAGCTATCTAGAAAACTACGAGCAGTACTTC; CDR3aa: CSYLENYEQYF
len: 15; j_gene: TRBJ2-2; d_gene: -; abundance: many; v_gene: TRBV15; CDR3nt: TGTGCCACCAGCAGAGAGGGGCTAGACACCGGGGAGCTGTTTTTT; CDR3aa: CATSREGLDTGELFF
len: 15; j_gene: TRBJ1-4; d_gene: -; abundance: many; v_gene: TRBV5-5; CDR3nt: TGTGCCAGCAGCTTACAGGGCCTACGGAGTGAAAAACTGTTTTTT; CDR3aa: CASSLQGLRSEKLFF
len: 12; j_gene: TRBJ2-7; d_gene: -; abundance: -; v_gene: TRBV7-9; CDR3nt: TGTGCCAGCAGCTCCGCGGACTTCGAGCAGTACTTC; CDR3aa: CASSSADFEQYF
len: 15; j_gene: TRBJ2-7; d_gene: TRBD2; abundance: once; v_gene: TRBV20-1; CDR3nt: TGCAGTGCTAGATCCAGCGGGAGGAACTCCTACGAGCAGTACTTC; CDR3aa: CSARSSGRNSYEQYF
len: 15; j_gene: TRBJ2-7; d_gene: TRBD1; abundance: many; v_gene: TRBV28; CDR3nt: TGTGCCAGCAGGGGCGGACAGGGGACGTCCTACGAGCAGTACTTC; CDR3aa: CASRGGQGTSYEQYF
len: 16; j_gene: TRBJ2-2; d_gene: TRBD1; abundance: once; v_gene: TRBV5-1; CDR3nt: TGCGCCAGCAGCTCCCCCCGACAGGGGAACACCGGGGAGCTGTTTTTT; CDR3aa: CASSSPRQGNTGELFF
len: 11; j_gene: TRBJ2-4; d_gene: -; abundance: -; v_gene: TRBV5-4; CDR3nt: TGTGCCAGCAGCCCGAGGACAGATCAGTACTTC; CDR3aa: CASSPRTDQYF
len: 14; j_gene: TRBJ2-7; d_gene: -; abundance: once; v_gene: TRBV7-2; CDR3nt: TGTGCCAGCAGCCCGACTCCCACGGGCTACGAGCAATACTTC; CDR3aa: CASSPTPTGYEQYF
len: 11; j_gene: TRBJ2-5; d_gene: -; abundance: many; v_gene: TRBV6-5; CDR3nt: TGTGCCAGCGTTAGGGGAGAGACCCAGTACTTC; CDR3aa: CASVRGETQYF
len: 12; j_gene: TRBJ1-5; d_gene: -; abundance: many; v_gene: TRBV19; CDR3nt: TGTGCCAGTAGTAGGGAGAATCAGCCCCAGCATTTT; CDR3aa: CASSRENQPQHF
len: 16; j_gene: TRBJ1-1; d_gene: TRBD1; abundance: many; v_gene: TRBV5-1; CDR3nt: TGCGCCAGCAGCTCTCGACAGGGGGCTGCGAACACTGAAGCTTTCTTT; CDR3aa: CASSSRQGAANTEAFF
len: 15; j_gene: TRBJ2-7; d_gene: TRBD1; abundance: -; v_gene: TRBV5-6; CDR3nt: TGTGCCAGCAGAGGCAGGGGGCGATTTGACTACGAGCAGTACTTC; CDR3aa: CASRGRGRFDYEQYF
len: 11; j_gene: TRBJ1-1; d_gene: -; abundance: -; v_gene: TRBV7-9; CDR3nt: TGTGCCAGCAGTTGGGGGAGAGAAGCTTTCTTT; CDR3aa: CASSWGREAFF
len: 14; j_gene: TRBJ1-5; d_gene: -; abundance: many; v_gene: TRBV7-8; CDR3nt: TGTGCCAGCAGCTTAGTCGAGGGTAATCAGCCCCAGCATTTT; CDR3aa: CASSLVEGNQPQHF
len: 13; j_gene: TRBJ1-5; d_gene: -; abundance: many; v_gene: TRBV6-5; CDR3nt: TGTGCCAGCAGCTCCAGGGAGGGTCAGCCCCAGCATTTT; CDR3aa: CASSSREGQPQHF
len: 14; j_gene: TRBJ1-2; d_gene: -; abundance: many; v_gene: TRBV20-1; CDR3nt: TGCAGTGCTAGGGGCCCTCGGGACAACTATGGCTACACCTTC; CDR3aa: CSARGPRDNYGYTF
len: 16; j_gene: TRBJ2-6; d_gene: -; abundance: -; v_gene: TRBV7-2; CDR3nt: TGTGCCAGCAGCGAAGACAGTGGCTCTGGGGCCAACGTCCTGACTTTC; CDR3aa: CASSEDSGSGANVLTF
len: 15; j_gene: TRBJ2-5; d_gene: -; abundance: -; v_gene: TRBV7-2; CDR3nt: TGTGCCAGCTCACCAGTGGGGGGGCCGGGAGAGACCCAGTACTTC; CDR3aa: CASSPVGGPGETQYF
len: 15; j_gene: TRBJ1-2; d_gene: TRBD1; abundance: -; v_gene: TRBV9; CDR3nt: TGTGCCAGCAGCCCTCGGACAGGGAGCTCCTATGGCTACACCTTC; CDR3aa: CASSPRTGSSYGYTF
len: 11; j_gene: TRBJ2-1; d_gene: -; abundance: many; v_gene: TRBV19; CDR3nt: TGTGCCAGTATGAGGGACAATGAGCAGTTCTTC; CDR3aa: CASMRDNEQFF
len: 16; j_gene: TRBJ1-2; d_gene: TRBD1; abundance: many; v_gene: TRBV12-3/TRBV12-4; CDR3nt: TGTGCCAGCAGTTACCCGGGACAGGGGGCGGGCTATGGCTACACCTTC; CDR3aa: CASSYPGQGAGYGYTF
len: 15; j_gene: TRBJ1-3; d_gene: -; abundance: many; v_gene: TRBV7-2; CDR3nt: TGTGCCAGCAGCGTACGACAGAGCTCTGGAAACACCATATATTTT; CDR3aa: CASSVRQSSGNTIYF